This T cell receptor beta chain emerged from a study of CD8+CD57+ T cells in acquired aplastic anemia. Overall study: Sorted cells (CD4+ and CD8+) yielded DNA amounts that averaged approximately 3.1 ug. Study-wide results and limits: Overlapping CD8+ CDR3 repertoires of patients and controls contained twenty-nine shared sequences.

Both TCR beta VDJ combination and CDR3 sequence profiling were carried out. Genomic DNA was the template for this profiling. TCRdb re-called the reads through MiXCR, storing one row per CDR3 protein. The sample shows roughly 200,000 distinct CDR3 sequences, 60% to 65% of them seen only once. As for this clonotype: The antigen is not known.

V lost 5 bases and J 0 bases, leaving 5 bases between the germline ends. The CDR3 has 12 residues. The germline gives CDR1 SGDLS, CDR2 YYNGEE. The J gene is TRBJ1-1, the V gene TRBV9; D gene unclear. Sequences were obtained from sorted CD4+, CD8+, or CD8+CD57+ T cells (not recorded which) from PBMCs. This sequence originates from a human donor in good health. The CDR3 loop reads CASSRLNTEAFF. The CDR3, as DNA: TGTGCCAGCAGTCGCTTGAACACTGAAGCTTTCTTT. Full variable domain (outside the CDR3, taken from reference TRBV9 and TRBJ1-1): DSGVTQTPKHLITATGQRVTLRCSPRSGDLSVYWYQQSLDQGLQFLIQYYNGEERAKGNILERFSAQQFPDLHSELNLSSLELGDSALYFCASSRLNTEAFFGQGTRLTVV.